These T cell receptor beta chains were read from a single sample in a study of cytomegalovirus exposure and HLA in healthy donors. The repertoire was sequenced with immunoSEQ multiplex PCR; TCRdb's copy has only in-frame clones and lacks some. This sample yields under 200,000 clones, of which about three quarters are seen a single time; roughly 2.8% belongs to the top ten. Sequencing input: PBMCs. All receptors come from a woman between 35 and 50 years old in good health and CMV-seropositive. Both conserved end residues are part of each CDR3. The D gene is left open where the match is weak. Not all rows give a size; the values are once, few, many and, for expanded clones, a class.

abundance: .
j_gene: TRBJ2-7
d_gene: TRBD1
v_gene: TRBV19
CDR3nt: TGTGCCAGTAGTCCCCAGCGACAGGGTTCCTACGAGCAGTACTTC
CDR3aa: CASSPQRQGSYEQYF

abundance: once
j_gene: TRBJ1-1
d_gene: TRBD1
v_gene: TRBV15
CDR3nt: TGTGCCACCAGCAGGCAACAGGGGGGAACAACTGAAGCTTTCTTT
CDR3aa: CATSRQQGGTTEAFF

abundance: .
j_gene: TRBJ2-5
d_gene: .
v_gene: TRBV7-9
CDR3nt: TGTGCCAGCGAACTAGCGATAATAGGGGGAGAGACCCAGTACTTC
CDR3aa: CASELAIIGGETQYF

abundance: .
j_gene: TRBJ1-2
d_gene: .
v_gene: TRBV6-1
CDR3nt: TGTGCCACCTATTGGACAGCCAACTATGGCTACACCTTC
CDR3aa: CATYWTANYGYTF

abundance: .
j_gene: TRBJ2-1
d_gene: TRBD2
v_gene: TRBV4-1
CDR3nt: TGCGCCAGCAGCCAAGTCGGGACTAGCGACATCAATGAGCAGTTCTTC
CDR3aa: CASSQVGTSDINEQFF

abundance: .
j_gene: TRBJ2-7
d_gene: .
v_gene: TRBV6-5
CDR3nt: TGTGCCAGCAGTTACGGTGCGGGTGACGAGCAGTACTTC
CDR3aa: CASSYGAGDEQYF

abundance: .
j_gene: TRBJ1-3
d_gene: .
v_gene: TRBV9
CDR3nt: TGTGCCAGCAGCGTAGCAGGTTTTTCGGGAAACACCATATATTTT
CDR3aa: CASSVAGFSGNTIYF

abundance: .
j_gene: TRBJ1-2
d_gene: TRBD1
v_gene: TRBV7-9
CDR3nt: TGTGCCAGCAGCTTAGTAGGGACAGAATTCTATGGCTACACCTTC
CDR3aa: CASSLVGTEFYGYTF

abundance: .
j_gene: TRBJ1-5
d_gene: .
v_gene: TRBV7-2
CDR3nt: TGTGCCAGCAGCTTAGGCCCTAAGCTGAGCAATCAGCCCCAGCATTTT
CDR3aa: CASSLGPKLSNQPQHF

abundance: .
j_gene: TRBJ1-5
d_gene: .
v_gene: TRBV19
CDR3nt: TGTGCCAGTAGTAAAGGCAGGGGTAGCAATCAGCCCCAGCATTTT
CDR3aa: CASSKGRGSNQPQHF

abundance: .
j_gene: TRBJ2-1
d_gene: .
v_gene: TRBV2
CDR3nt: TGTGCCAGCAGTTTAGTCCTATACAATGAGCAGTTCTTC
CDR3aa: CASSLVLYNEQFF

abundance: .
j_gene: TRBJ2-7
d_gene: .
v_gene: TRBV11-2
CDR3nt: TGTGCCAGCAGCCCACAAAGGGGCTACGAGCAGTACTTC
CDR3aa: CASSPQRGYEQYF

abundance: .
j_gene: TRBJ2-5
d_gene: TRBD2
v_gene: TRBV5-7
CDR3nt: TGTGCCAGCAGCTTTGGCCTAGCGGGGGCACTTGAAGAGACCCAGTACTTC
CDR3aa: CASSFGLAGALEETQYF

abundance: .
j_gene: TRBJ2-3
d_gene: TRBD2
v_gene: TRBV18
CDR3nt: TGTGCCAGCTCACCGGGACTAGCGTCAGATACGCAGTATTTT
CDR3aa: CASSPGLASDTQYF

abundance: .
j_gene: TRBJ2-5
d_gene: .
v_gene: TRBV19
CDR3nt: TGTGCCAGTAGGCGGGATCAGGGGGTGATAGAGACCCAGTACTTC
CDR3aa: CASRRDQGVIETQYF

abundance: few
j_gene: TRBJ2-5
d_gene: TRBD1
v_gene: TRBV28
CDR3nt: TGTGCCAGCAGCCCGGGGACAGGGGAAGAGACCCAGTACTTC
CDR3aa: CASSPGTGEETQYF

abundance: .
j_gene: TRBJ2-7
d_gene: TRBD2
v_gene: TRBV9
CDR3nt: TGTGCCAGCAGCGTAGCGGGGGGGCCCTACGAGCAGTACTTC
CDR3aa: CASSVAGGPYEQYF

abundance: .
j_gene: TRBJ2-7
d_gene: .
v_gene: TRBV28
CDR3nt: TGTGCCAGCAGGGGGGGATACGAGCAGTACTTC
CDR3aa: CASRGGYEQYF

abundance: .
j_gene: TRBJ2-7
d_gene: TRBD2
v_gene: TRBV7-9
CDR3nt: TGTGCCAGCAGCGCGGGGACTAGCGGAACCTACGAGCAGTACTTC
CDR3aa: CASSAGTSGTYEQYF

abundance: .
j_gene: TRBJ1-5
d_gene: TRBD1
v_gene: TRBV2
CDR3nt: TGTGCCAGCAGCCTTGACAGGGGTCAGCCCCAGCATTTT
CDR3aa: CASSLDRGQPQHF

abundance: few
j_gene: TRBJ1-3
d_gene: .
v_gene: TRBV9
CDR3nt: TGTGCCAGCAGCGCGGCTCCGGGTTCCAGCTCTGGAAACACCATATATTTT
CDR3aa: CASSAAPGSSSGNTIYF

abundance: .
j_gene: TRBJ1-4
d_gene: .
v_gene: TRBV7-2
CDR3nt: TGTGCCAGCAGCTTAGGTCACATAAATGAAAAACTGTTTTTT
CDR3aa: CASSLGHINEKLFF

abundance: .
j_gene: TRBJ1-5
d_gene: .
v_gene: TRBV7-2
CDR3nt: TGTGCCAGCAGCAACGACAGGAGCAATCAGCCCCAGCATTTT
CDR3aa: CASSNDRSNQPQHF

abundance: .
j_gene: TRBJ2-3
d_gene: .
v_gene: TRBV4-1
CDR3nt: TGCGCCAGCAGGCCGGTAGACATAGTGACAGATACGCAGTATTTT
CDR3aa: CASRPVDIVTDTQYF

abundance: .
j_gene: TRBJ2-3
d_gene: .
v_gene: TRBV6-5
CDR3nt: TGTGCCAGCAGCCCTAACGCAGATACGCAGTATTTT
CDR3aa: CASSPNADTQYF

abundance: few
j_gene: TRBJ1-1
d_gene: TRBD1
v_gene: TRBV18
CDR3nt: TGTGCCAGCTCGCCGACAGGGGGCTCCACTGAAGCTTTCTTT
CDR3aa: CASSPTGGSTEAFF

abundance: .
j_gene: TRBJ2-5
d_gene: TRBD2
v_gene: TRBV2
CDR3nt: TGTGCCATCCGTGCGGGGGGCCAAGAGACCCAGTACTTC
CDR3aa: CAIRAGGQETQYF

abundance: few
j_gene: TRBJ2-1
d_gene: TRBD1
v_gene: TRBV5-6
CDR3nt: TGTGCCAGCAGCTTTGGGGACAGGGTCTGGAATGAGCAGTTCTTC
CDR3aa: CASSFGDRVWNEQFF

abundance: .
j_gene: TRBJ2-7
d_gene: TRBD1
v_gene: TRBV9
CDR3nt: TGTGCCAGCAGCGTGGGACAGGGGCCCTACGAGCAGTACTTC
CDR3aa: CASSVGQGPYEQYF

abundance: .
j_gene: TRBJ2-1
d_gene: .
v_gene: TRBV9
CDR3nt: TGTGCCAGCAGCGTAGTAATCGGGAGCTCCTACAATGAGCAGTTCTTC
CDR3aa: CASSVVIGSSYNEQFF

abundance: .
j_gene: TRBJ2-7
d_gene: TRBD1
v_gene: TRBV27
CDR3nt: TGTGCCAGCAGTCCCTTACCGGGACAGGGTAGCGACGAGCAGTACTTC
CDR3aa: CASSPLPGQGSDEQYF

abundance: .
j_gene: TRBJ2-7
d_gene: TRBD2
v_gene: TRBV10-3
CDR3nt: TGTGCCTCCGGACTAGCGGGAGAGAAAGAGCAGTACTTC
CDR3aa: CASGLAGEKEQYF

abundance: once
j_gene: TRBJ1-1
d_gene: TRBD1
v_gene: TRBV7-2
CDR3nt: TGTGCCAGCAGCTTGGGACAGGTGAACACTGAAGCTTTCTTT
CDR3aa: CASSLGQVNTEAFF

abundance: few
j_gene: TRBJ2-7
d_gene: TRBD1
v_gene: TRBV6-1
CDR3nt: TGTGCCAGCCAATCCTTACAGGGGAGCGAGCAGTACTTC
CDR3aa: CASQSLQGSEQYF

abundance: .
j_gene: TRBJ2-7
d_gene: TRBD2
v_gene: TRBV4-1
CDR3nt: TGCGCCAGCAGCCATTCTGAGCGGGAGAGCTACGAGCAGTACTTC
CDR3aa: CASSHSERESYEQYF

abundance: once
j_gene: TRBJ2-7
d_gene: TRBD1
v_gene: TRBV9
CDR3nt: TGTGCCAGCAGCCCTCGACAGGGGGCCTACGAGCAGTACTTC
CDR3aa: CASSPRQGAYEQYF

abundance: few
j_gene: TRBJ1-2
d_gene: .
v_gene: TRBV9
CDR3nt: TGTGCCAGCAGCGCCACCCCCGGAGGGGCGGTTGGCTACACCTTC
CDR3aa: CASSATPGGAVGYTF

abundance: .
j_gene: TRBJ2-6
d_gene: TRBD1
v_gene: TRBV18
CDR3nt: TGTGCCAGCTCACCACCGGGACAGGGGGGCCCTGGGGCCAACGTCCTGACTTTC
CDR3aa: CASSPPGQGGPGANVLTF

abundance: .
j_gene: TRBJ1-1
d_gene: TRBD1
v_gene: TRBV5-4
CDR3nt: TGTGCCAGCAGCGGCGGACAGGGGAATACTGAAGCTTTCTTT
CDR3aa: CASSGGQGNTEAFF

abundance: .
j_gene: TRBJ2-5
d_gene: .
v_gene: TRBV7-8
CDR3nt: TGTGCCAGCAGCTTGCTTAGACAGATGTATCAAGAGACCCAGTACTTC
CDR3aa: CASSLLRQMYQETQYF

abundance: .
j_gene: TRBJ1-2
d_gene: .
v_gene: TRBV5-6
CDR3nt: TGTGCCAGCAGCGACCGGGGGGATGGCTACACCTTC
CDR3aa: CASSDRGDGYTF

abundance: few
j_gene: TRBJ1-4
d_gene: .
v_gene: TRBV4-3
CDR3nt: TGCGCCAGCAGCCAAGTGGCCGCAGGGTTGAATGAAAAACTGTTTTTT
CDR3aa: CASSQVAAGLNEKLFF

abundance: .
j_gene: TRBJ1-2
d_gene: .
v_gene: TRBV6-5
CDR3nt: TGTGCCAGCAGTTACTCTATCAGCTATGGCTACACCTTC
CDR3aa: CASSYSISYGYTF

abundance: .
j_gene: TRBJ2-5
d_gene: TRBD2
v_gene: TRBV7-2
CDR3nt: TGTGCCAGCAGCCTGGGGGGGACTAGCGGGGGGCTTCGTGGGACCCAGTACTTC
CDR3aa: CASSLGGTSGGLRGTQYF

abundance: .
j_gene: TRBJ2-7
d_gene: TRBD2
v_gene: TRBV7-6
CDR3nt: TGTGCCAGCAGCTTAGCAGCGGCGGGGGACTACGAGCAGTACTTC
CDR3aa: CASSLAAAGDYEQYF

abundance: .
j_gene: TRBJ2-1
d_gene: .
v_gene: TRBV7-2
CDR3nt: TGTGCCAGCAGACGAGAGGGGGGGGGCTGGAATGAGCAGTTCTTC
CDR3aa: CASRREGGGWNEQFF